These 26 T cell receptor beta chains share one sample of origin, sequenced in a study of cytomegalovirus exposure and HLA in healthy donors. The PCR had 60 Vbeta and 13 Jbeta primers. Using immunoSEQ multiplex PCR, the repertoire was profiled, and TCRdb retains in-frame clones only, with some absent. The repertoire holds around 120,000 clones, with around 80% as singletons. Sequencing was performed on PBMCs. These receptors came from a female donor in good health and CMV-seropositive.

The rearrangement joins TRBV5-1 to TRBJ1-2, with a possible D match to TRBD1 (5 bases). Germline V gene data show CDR1 as SGHRS and CDR2 as YFSETQ. This CDR3 contains 12 residues. The V and J ends lost 3 bases and 3 bases respectively, with 6 bases between them. CDR3 amino acids: CASSWDYYGYTF. CDR3 nucleotides: TGCGCCAGCAGCTGGGACTACTATGGCTACACCTTC.

This sequence joins TRBV29-1 and TRBJ1-2; TRBD1 matches at 10 bases. The germline V gene has CDR1 SQVTM and CDR2 ANQGSEA. V dropped 6 bases and J dropped 2; count of bases not matched to a gene: 3. There are 13 residues in the CDR3. DNA for the CDR3: TGCAGCGTCGGGACAGGGGAAAACTATGGCTACACCTTC. Protein product: CSVGTGENYGYTF.

CDR3 sequence: CASSPWETTYNEQFF. The CDR3 DNA is TGTGCCAGCAGCCCCTGGGAGACAACCTACAATGAGCAGTTCTTC. This chain uses TRBV6-5 with TRBJ2-1, with TRBD2 as a possible D gene (5 bases). V lost 6 bases, J lost 2 bases, and 14 bases lay in between. Germline values: CDR1 MNHEY, CDR2 SVGAGI. CDR3 length equals 15 residues.

This chain connects TRBV25-1 to TRBJ2-3, with D unresolved. The V and J ends lost 9 bases and 0 bases respectively, with 7 bases between them. The CDR3 covers 12 residues. Per the germline V gene, CDR1 is MGHDK and CDR2 is SYGVNS. The CDR3 reads CASGGSTDTQYF. The CDR3 nucleotides read TGTGCCAGTGGCGGTAGCACAGATACGCAGTATTTT.

The gene calls are TRBV6-5 and TRBJ2-7; TRBD2 is a possible D gene (5 bases). The CDR3 is 14 amino acids. In germline, CDR1 is MNHEY, CDR2 SVGAGI. Trimming removed 5 bases from V and 4 bases from J, with 15 bases in between. In DNA, the CDR3 is TGTGCCAGCAGTCCGTATGGGAGTTCTTACGAGCAGTACTTC. Protein product: CASSPYGSSYEQYF.

There are a few counts of this clone. The chain combines TRBV15 with TRBJ1-2; D is undetermined. The germline V gene encodes CDR1 LNHNV and CDR2 YYDKDF (reference sequence). This CDR3 spans 14 amino acids. Deletions cut 1 base from V and 6 bases from J, with 12 bases between. The CDR3 protein is CATSRALPVNGYTF. CDR3 coding DNA: TGTGCCACCAGCAGAGCCCTTCCCGTTAATGGCTACACCTTC.

On this clone itself: Within the sample, other DNA sequences also encode this same CDR3. The gene calls are TRBV18 and TRBJ2-7; 12 bases map to TRBD1. V dropped 3 bases and J dropped 6; count of bases not matched to a gene: 6. The CDR3 is 15 amino acids. Germline V gives CDR1 KGHSH, CDR2 LQKENI. As DNA, the CDR3 is TGTGCCAGCTCACCCCCGGGACAGGGGGCCGGCGAGCAGTACTTC. It specifies CASSPPGQGAGEQYF. Combining the CDR3 with reference TRBV18 and TRBJ2-7 gives the whole variable domain NAGVMQNPRHLVRRRGQEARLRCSPMKGHSHVYWYRQLPEEGLKFMVYLQKENIIDESGMPKERFSAEFPKEGPSILRIQQVVRGDSAAYFCASSPPGQGAGEQYFGPGTRLTVT.

CDR3 bases: TGTGCCAGCAGCTATCAGGGAAGGACAAACAATGAGCAGTTCTTC. Translation: CASSYQGRTNNEQFF. This sequence joins TRBV5-6 and TRBJ2-1, with D possibly matching TRBD1 (5 bases). CDR1 SGHDT and CDR2 YYEEEE come from the germline V gene. This CDR3 has 15 residues. V lost 3 bases, J lost 5 bases, and 15 bases lay in between.

The chain recombines TRBV19 with TRBJ2-7, with 7 bases matching TRBD2. The CDR3 extends over 14 amino acids. V dropped 5 bases and J dropped 3; count of bases not matched to a gene: 7. Germline CDR1 reads LNHDA; CDR2 reads SQIVND (reference sequence). CDR3 region: CASSPRGVLYEQYF. Written as DNA, the CDR3 is TGTGCCAGTAGTCCCCGGGGGGTCCTCTACGAGCAGTACTTC.

The rearrangement uses TRBV6-6 and TRBJ1-3; 8 positions match TRBD1. Germline-derived CDR1 and CDR2 are MNHNY and SVGAGI (reference sequence). After removal of 7 bases from V and 4 bases from J, the junction contained 9 bases not matched to a gene. The CDR3 contains 15 residues. The CDR3 sequence: CASKPRQGFGNTIYF. The CDR3 DNA reads TGTGCCAGCAAACCCAGACAGGGGTTCGGAAACACCATATATTTT.

The chain employs TRBV6-1 and TRBJ2-5; D perhaps matches TRBD1 (6 bases). From germline, CDR1 is MNHNS and CDR2 SASEGT. This CDR3 comprises 15 residues. Trimming took 7 bases from V and 7 from J, leaving 22 bases between them. The CDR3 sequence: CASKILEDSKVTQYF. In DNA form, the CDR3 reads TGTGCCAGCAAGATATTAGAGGACAGTAAGGTGACCCAGTACTTC.

The chain joins TRBV7-2 to TRBJ2-5, with D unresolved. CDR3 length: 14 amino acids. V was shortened by 6 bases and J by 1 base, with 12 bases between the two germline ends. Per the germline V gene, CDR1 is SGHTA and CDR2 is FQGNSA. CDR3 in amino acids: CASRPRYGQETQYF. The CDR3 DNA reads TGTGCCAGCAGGCCAAGATACGGCCAAGAGACCCAGTACTTC.

This chain joins TRBV7-3 and TRBJ1-6; D is possibly TRBD1 (6 bases). The length of the CDR3 is 15 residues. Germline V gives CDR1 SGHTA, CDR2 FQGTGA. With 1 base removed from V and 10 bases from J, the gap between germline ends came to 14 bases. CDR3: CASSLNGQGTSPLHF. In DNA form, the CDR3 reads TGTGCCAGCAGCTTAAATGGGCAGGGGACATCACCCCTCCACTTT.

This rearrangement joins TRBV13 to TRBJ2-7; TRBD2 matches at 8 bases. V lost 4 bases to trimming and J lost 3 bases; unmatched junction nucleotides: 8. Germline loops: CDR1 PRHDT, CDR2 FYEKMQ (reference sequence). CDR3 length: 15 amino acids. The CDR3, as DNA: TGTGCCAGCAGCTCAAGAAAGCGGGGGCGCTACGAGCAGTACTTC. This gives the protein CASSSRKRGRYEQYF. The full variable domain, rest sourced from reference TRBV13 and TRBJ2-7, is AAGVIQSPRHLIKEKRETATLKCYPIPRHDTVYWYQQGPGQDPQFLISFYEKMQSDKGSIPDRFSAQQFSDYHSELNMSSLELGDSALYFCASSSRKRGRYEQYFGPGTRLTVT.

The chain carries TRBV6-1 and TRBJ2-3; D may be TRBD1 (6 bases). The CDR3 runs to 15 residues. V gave up 3 bases and J gave up 5 bases, with 15 bases separating them. CDR1 and CDR2 from the germline V gene are MNHNS and SASEGT. DNA for the CDR3: TGTGCCAGCAGTGAGACACAGGGACCCGGAGATACGCAGTATTTT. Encoded protein: CASSETQGPGDTQYF.

This clone was observed a few times. The chain joins TRBV19 to TRBJ2-5; TRBD1 agrees at 9 bases. Per the germline V gene, CDR1 is LNHDA and CDR2 is SQIVND (reference sequence). J was trimmed by 4 bases and V by 3 bases; bases with no gene match: 6. The CDR3 is 15 residues long. CDR3 amino acids: CASSISGTGLETQYF. CDR3 DNA sequence: TGTGCCAGTAGTATTTCCGGGACAGGGCTAGAGACCCAGTACTTC.

This clone was seen a single time. The rearrangement joins TRBV5-1 to TRBJ1-2, with 7 bases identical to TRBD1. V lost 7 bases to trimming and J lost 4 bases; unmatched junction nucleotides: 16. Germline values: CDR1 SGHRS, CDR2 YFSETQ. This CDR3 has 16 amino acids. CDR3 protein: CASGRGLSTDLYGYTF. The CDR3 nucleotides are TGCGCCAGCGGAAGGGGGCTCTCGACGGACCTCTATGGCTACACCTTC.

V usage is TRBV7-2 and J usage is TRBJ1-1; the D gene is possibly TRBD1 (6 bases). CDR3 length: 13 residues. Germline CDR1 is SGHTA and CDR2 is FQGNSA. Trimming stripped 5 bases from V and 3 bases from J, with 10 bases between. For the CDR3, the DNA is TGTGCCAGCAGCCGACAGGAAGACACTGAAGCTTTCTTT. It translates to CASSRQEDTEAFF.

The V and J genes are TRBV29-1 and TRBJ2-3, with a possible D match to TRBD1 (6 bases). The CDR3 sequence is 14 residues long. Germline V gene data show CDR1 as SQVTM and CDR2 as ANQGSEA. V was shortened by 6 bases and J by 4 bases, with 17 bases between the two germline ends. The CDR3 spells CSVVHQGFSDTQYF. CDR3 nucleotide sequence: TGCAGCGTAGTTCATCAGGGGTTTTCAGATACGCAGTATTTT.

This chain connects TRBV10-3 to TRBJ1-1; no definite D call. V was cut by 6 bases and J by 1 base, with 3 bases left in between. Germline loops: CDR1 ENHRY, CDR2 SYGVKD. This CDR3 has 11 residues. This CDR3 reads CAISGNTEAFF. CDR3 in DNA: TGTGCCATCAGCGGGAACACTGAAGCTTTCTTT.

The chain recombines TRBV7-9 with TRBJ2-1; D unresolved. Germline V gives CDR1 SEHNR, CDR2 FQNEAQ (reference sequence). This CDR3 is built from 16 residues. V lost 4 bases and J 3 bases, leaving 16 bases between the germline ends. In nucleotides, the CDR3 is TGTGCCAGCAGCTCGACGCGCGGCGAGCACTACAATGAGCAGTTCTTC. The encoded protein is CASSSTRGEHYNEQFF.

The rearrangement links TRBV28 to TRBJ1-5, with D possibly matching TRBD1 (6 bases). CDR3 length equals 13 residues. CDR1 MDHEN and CDR2 SYDVKM come from the germline V gene. Trimming pared 4 bases from V and 4 bases from J, leaving 8 bases between. The CDR3 region has the DNA TGTGCCAGCAGTTCCGGACAGAATCAGCCCCAGCATTTT. Protein product: CASSSGQNQPQHF.

The V gene is TRBV10-1, the J gene TRBJ1-1, with D perhaps TRBD1 (5 bases). V lost 3 bases, J lost 1 base, and 15 bases lay in between. The CDR3 covers 16 residues. Looked up from germline, CDR1 is WNHNN and CDR2 is SYGVQD (reference sequence). CDR3 DNA: TGCGCCAGCAGTGAATGTTTGGGGCAGGCGAACACTGAAGCTTTCTTT. Translating it yields CASSECLGQANTEAFF.

The V gene is TRBV15, the J gene TRBJ1-1; 7 bases map to TRBD1. This CDR3 contains 15 residues. CDR1 and CDR2 from the germline V gene are LNHNV and YYDKDF (reference sequence). The V gene end was trimmed by 0 bases and the J gene end by 2 bases; junction bases not matched to a gene: 3. CDR3 bases: TGTGCCACCAGCAGAGATCGGGACAGCAACACTGAAGCTTTCTTT. This encodes CATSRDRDSNTEAFF.

The chain joins TRBV5-1 to TRBJ2-7; tentative D call: TRBD1 (6 bases). The length of the CDR3 is 14 residues. Germline V gene sequence: CDR1 SGHRS, CDR2 YFSETQ. V shed 3 bases and J shed 6 bases, with 16 bases lying between them. The CDR3 DNA follows: TGCGCCAGCAGCTCACAACAGGGATCAGGCGAGCAGTACTTC. Translating it yields CASSSQQGSGEQYF.

Only one count was recorded for this clone. The gene calls are TRBV4-2 and TRBJ2-7; possible D gene TRBD2, 5 bases. The CDR3 has 13 residues. Germline V gene sequence: CDR1 LGHNA, CDR2 YNFKEQ. Trimming removed 0 bases from V and 4 bases from J, with 7 bases in between. The CDR3 sequence: CASSQESGYEQYF. DNA of the CDR3: TGTGCCAGCAGCCAAGAGTCGGGGTACGAGCAGTACTTC.